These 18 T cell receptor beta chains came from one sample sequenced in a study of blood T cell repertoires in COVID-19. Clones were sequenced by immunoSEQ multiplex PCR, and TCRdb holds only the in-frame ones, with some missing. This sample has 45,000 to 55,000 clones, with 84% found just once. Sequenced: peripheral blood. These receptors were collected from a man between 50 and 59 years old with acute or convalescent COVID-19.

This chain uses TRBV5-1 with TRBJ1-1; TRBD1 is a possible D gene (6 bases). This CDR3 is 14 amino acids long. The germline V gene encodes CDR1 SGHRS and CDR2 YFSETQ. Deletions cut 5 bases from V and 3 bases from J, with 14 bases between. As DNA, the CDR3 is TGCGCCAGCAGACCGGACAGCGGCCACACTGAAGCTTTCTTT. Its translation: CASRPDSGHTEAFF.

A single count supports this clone. This sequence joins TRBV19 and TRBJ2-1; tentative D call: TRBD2 (6 bases). The V gene's germline CDR1 is LNHDA and CDR2 SQIVND (reference sequence). CDR3 length equals 14 residues. The V end lost 2 bases, the J end lost 9 bases, and 14 bases lay between the germline ends. The CDR3 coding sequence is TGTGCCAGTAGTATATCAGGAGGGAGGAGTGAGCAGTTCTTC. Translation: CASSISGGRSEQFF.

J is TRBJ1-2 and V is TRBV4-1; 7 nucleotides align to TRBD1. Germline CDR1 is MGHRA and CDR2 is YSYEKL. The ends lost 1 base at V and 1 base at J; junction bases unmatched: 9. The CDR3 has 17 amino acids. The CDR3 region has the DNA TGCGCCAGCAGCCAAGGAGTGACAGGGACGGTTAACTATGGCTACACCTTC. Protein product: CASSQGVTGTVNYGYTF.

The V and J genes are TRBV2 and TRBJ2-5; 7 nucleotides agree with TRBD1. CDR1 is SNHLY, CDR2 FYNNEI, per germline. Trimming removed 2 bases from V and 5 bases from J; junction bases left unmatched: 5. This CDR3 has 14 amino acids. For the CDR3, the DNA is TGTGCCAGCAGTGAATTGGACAGGACGGAGACCCAGTACTTC. Translation: CASSELDRTETQYF.

The chain links TRBV27 to TRBJ2-7, with TRBD1 as a possible D gene (6 bases). V gave up 3 bases and J gave up 6 bases, with 24 bases separating them. Germline CDR1 and CDR2: MNHEY and SMNVEV (reference sequence). CDR3 length equals 17 residues. CDR3 protein: CASSFLQGMGLRGEQYF. The CDR3 DNA reads TGTGCCAGCAGTTTCCTACAGGGCATGGGGTTGAGAGGCGAGCAGTACTTC.

The rearrangement joins TRBV2 to TRBJ2-6; 8 bases match TRBD2. The CDR3 runs 17 residues. Germline V gives CDR1 SNHLY, CDR2 FYNNEI. Trimming at V came to 6 bases and at J to 4 bases, leaving 11 bases not matched to a gene. The CDR3: CASRGAAGDAGANVLTF. CDR3 DNA: TGTGCCAGCAGGGGGGCAGCGGGAGATGCCGGGGCCAACGTCCTGACTTTC.

The V and J genes are TRBV15 and TRBJ2-4, with 9 nucleotides matching TRBD1. This CDR3 has 15 amino acids. CDR1 is LNHNV, CDR2 YYDKDF, per germline (reference sequence). The V segment lost 1 base and the J segment 10 bases; nucleotides outside the gene matches: 8. DNA of the CDR3: TGTGCCACCAGCAGAGGCCTGACAGGGGGAGAAATTCAGTACTTC. As protein: CATSRGLTGGEIQYF.

Only a few counts were recorded for this clone. The chain links TRBV9 to TRBJ1-2, with D unclear. With 4 bases removed from V and 7 bases from J, the gap between germline ends came to 11 bases. Germline V gene lookup returns CDR1 SGDLS and CDR2 YYNGEE. This CDR3 comprises 12 residues. The CDR3 region is CASSTRSGGYTF. DNA of the CDR3: TGTGCCAGCAGCACCCGGAGCGGTGGCTACACCTTC.

The V call is TRBV28, the J call TRBJ1-6; D not resolved. The V end was cut by 3 bases, the J end by 10 bases, with 19 bases between. The CDR3 sequence is 16 residues long. Germline V gives CDR1 MDHEN, CDR2 SYDVKM. The CDR3 loop is CASSFFGLGSHSPLHF. The CDR3 region has the DNA TGTGCCAGCAGTTTTTTCGGTTTGGGCAGCCACTCACCCCTCCACTTT.

The chain carries TRBV18 and TRBJ2-7; 12 bases are a match to TRBD1. Germline V gives CDR1 KGHSH, CDR2 LQKENI. The CDR3 loop spans 16 amino acids. The V gene end was trimmed by 6 bases and the J gene end by 3 bases; junction bases not matched to a gene: 9. The CDR3 sequence: CASSPGGTGGFYEQYF. DNA of the CDR3: TGTGCCAGCTCGCCCGGGGGGACAGGGGGCTTCTACGAGCAGTACTTC.

This chain uses TRBV15 with TRBJ2-2; D is possibly TRBD1 (5 bases). Germline V gene sequence: CDR1 LNHNV, CDR2 YYDKDF (reference sequence). Deletions cut 6 bases from V and 1 base from J, with 9 bases between. The CDR3 runs 14 residues. CDR3 nucleotide sequence: TGTGCCACCAGAGACACAGGGAACACCGGGGAGCTGTTTTTT. As protein: CATRDTGNTGELFF.

In DNA form, the CDR3 reads TGTGCCAGCAGCGTAGGAACTAAGTCTTCTTACGAGCAGTACTTC. As protein: CASSVGTKSSYEQYF. The chain couples TRBV9 to TRBJ2-7; unclear D gene. Between the trimmed V and J ends, which lost 0 bases and 4 bases, there was a span of 14 bases. The germline CDR1 and CDR2 sequences are SGDLS and YYNGEE. The CDR3 is made up of 15 amino acids.

This chain uses TRBV7-9 with TRBJ2-7; 7 nucleotides align to TRBD1. The V gene end was trimmed by 4 bases and the J gene end by 2 bases; junction bases not matched to a gene: 5. This CDR3 has 14 residues. Germline V gene sequence: CDR1 SEHNR, CDR2 FQNEAQ (reference sequence). CDR3 nucleotide sequence: TGTGCCAGCAGCTCACCGGGACAGCCCTACGAGCAGTACTTC. This gives the protein CASSSPGQPYEQYF.

V is TRBV30 and J is TRBJ1-4; 7 positions agree with TRBD1. V gave up 3 bases and J gave up 4 bases; unmatched junction bases: 5. The CDR3 loop spans 14 amino acids. Per germline, CDR1 GTSNPN and CDR2 SVGIG (reference sequence). The CDR3 sequence is CAWSTNRGNEKLFF. CDR3 nucleotides: TGTGCCTGGAGCACTAACAGGGGTAATGAAAAACTGTTTTTT.

The V gene is TRBV19, the J gene TRBJ2-1, with TRBD2 as a possible D gene (5 bases). Germline V CDR1 and CDR2: LNHDA, SQIVND (reference sequence). V was shortened by 6 bases and J by 9 bases, with 27 bases between the two germline ends. This CDR3 comprises 17 residues. The DNA for the CDR3 is TGTGCCAGTAGCATAACACCGATAGCGCCTCGAGGGCTTGAGCAGTTCTTC. It specifies CASSITPIAPRGLEQFF. The entire variable domain, with the rest obtained from reference TRBV19 and TRBJ2-1, is as follows: DGGITQSPKYLFRKEGQNVTLSCEQNLNHDAMYWYRQDPGQGLRLIYYSQIVNDFQKGDIAEGYSVSREKKESFPLTVTSAQKNPTAFYLCASSITPIAPRGLEQFFGPGTRLTVL.

The DNA of the CDR3 is TGTGCCATCAGTGATGGAGGGGATACGCAGTATTTT. Translating gives CAISDGGDTQYF. The chain employs TRBV10-3 and TRBJ2-3; D possibly corresponds to TRBD2 (6 bases). V shed 3 bases and J shed 6 bases, with 7 bases lying between them. This CDR3 contains 12 residues. Germline CDR1 reads ENHRY; CDR2 reads SYGVKD.

The chain is built from TRBV19 and TRBJ1-2; 10 bases line up with TRBD1. The CDR3 loop spans 15 amino acids. Germline V lookup: CDR1 LNHDA, CDR2 SQIVND (reference sequence). V lost 9 bases, J lost 2 bases, and 9 bases stayed unmatched. The CDR3 region has the DNA TGTGCCAGCACCCAGCCGGGACAGGGGAACTATGGCTACACCTTC. It is translated as CASTQPGQGNYGYTF.

The V gene is TRBV5-1, the J gene TRBJ1-2, with a weak D call TRBD1 (6 bases). There are 14 residues in the CDR3. V was cut by 4 bases and J by 4 bases, with 14 bases left in between. Germline V CDR1 and CDR2: SGHRS, YFSETQ. Here the CDR3 reads CASSVDRNSYGYTF. The CDR3 coding sequence is TGCGCCAGCAGCGTGGACAGAAACTCCTATGGCTACACCTTC.